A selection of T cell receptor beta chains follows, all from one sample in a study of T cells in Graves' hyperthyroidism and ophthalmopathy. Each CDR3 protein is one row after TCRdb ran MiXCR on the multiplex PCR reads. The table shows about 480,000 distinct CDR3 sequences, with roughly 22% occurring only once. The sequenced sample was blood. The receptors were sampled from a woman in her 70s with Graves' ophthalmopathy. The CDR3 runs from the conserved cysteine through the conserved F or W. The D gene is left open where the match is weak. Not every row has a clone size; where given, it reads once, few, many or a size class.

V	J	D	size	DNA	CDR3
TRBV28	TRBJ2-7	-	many	TGTGCCAGCAGTTTAAAGTCTTGGGAGCAGTACTTC	CASSLKSWEQYF
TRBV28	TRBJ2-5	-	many	TGTGCCAGCAGGCCGCAGGGGAGTCCGGGAGAGACCCAGTACTTC	CASRPQGSPGETQYF
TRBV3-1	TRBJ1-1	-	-	TGTGCCAGCAGCCAAGTTGGGCGTATGAACACTGAAGCTTTCTTT	CASSQVGRMNTEAFF
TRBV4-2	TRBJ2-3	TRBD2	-	TGTGCCAGCAGCCAAGGGACTAGCGGGAGTCTAACAGATACGCAGTATTTT	CASSQGTSGSLTDTQYF
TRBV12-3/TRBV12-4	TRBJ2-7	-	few	TGTGCCAGCAGTTGGGGCGGGGACACCTACGAGCAGTACTTC	CASSWGGDTYEQYF
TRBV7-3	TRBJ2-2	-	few	TGTGCCAGCGTGGAGTCGAACACCGGGGAGCTGTTTTTT	CASVESNTGELFF
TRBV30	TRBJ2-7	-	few	TGTGCCTGGAGTGAGACGGGGTACGAGCAGTACTTC	CAWSETGYEQYF
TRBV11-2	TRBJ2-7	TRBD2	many	TGTGCCAGCAGCCGAACTAGCGGACAATACGAGCAGTACTTC	CASSRTSGQYEQYF
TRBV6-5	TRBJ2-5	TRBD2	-	TGTGCCAGCAATTTGACTGTGCGGACTAGCGGCCAAGAGACCCAGTACTTC	CASNLTVRTSGQETQYF
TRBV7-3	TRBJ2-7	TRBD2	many	TGTGCCAGCAGCGATAGCGGGAGTCAGTACGAGCAGTACTTC	CASSDSGSQYEQYF
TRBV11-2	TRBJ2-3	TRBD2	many	TGTGCCAGCAGGATTGCGGGAGCCCCAGATACGCAGTATTTT	CASRIAGAPDTQYF
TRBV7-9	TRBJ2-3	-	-	TGTGCCAGCAGCTTAGAGGCGGACTTCACAGATACGCAGTATTTT	CASSLEADFTDTQYF
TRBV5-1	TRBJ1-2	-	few	TGCGCCAGCAGCTTGACGACAGACTACTATGGCTACACCTTC	CASSLTTDYYGYTF
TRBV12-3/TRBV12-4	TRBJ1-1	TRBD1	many	TGTGCCAGCAGTTTAGGGGCTGGACAGGGGAACACTGAAGCTTTCTTT	CASSLGAGQGNTEAFF
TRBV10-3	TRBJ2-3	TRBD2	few	TGTGCCATCAATGAGCAGGCGATAGCGGGAGGACGGGGCACAGATACGCAGTATTTT	CAINEQAIAGGRGTDTQYF
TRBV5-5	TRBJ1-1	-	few	TGTGCCAGCCACTTTGTTTCGGGGGACACTGAAGCTTTCTTT	CASHFVSGDTEAFF
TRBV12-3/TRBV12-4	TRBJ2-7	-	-	TGTGCCAGCAGTTTATCGGCGGGAACGACGAGGAGCTCCTACGAGCAGTACTTC	CASSLSAGTTRSSYEQYF
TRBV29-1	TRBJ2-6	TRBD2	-	TGCAGCGTTGATGGGAGCGGGAGACATGGGGCCAACGTCCTGACTTTC	CSVDGSGRHGANVLTF
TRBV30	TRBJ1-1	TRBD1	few	TGTGCCTGGAGCGTTGGAAGGGGGCGAGGCACTGAAGCTTTCTTT	CAWSVGRGRGTEAFF
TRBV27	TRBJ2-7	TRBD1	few	TGTGCCAGCAGTTTATTTCTCAGGGGGAACTACGAGCAGTACTTC	CASSLFLRGNYEQYF
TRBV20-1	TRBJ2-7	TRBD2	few	TGCAGTGCTAGCCAACTAGCGGGAGGGGGGGAGCAGTACTTC	CSASQLAGGGEQYF
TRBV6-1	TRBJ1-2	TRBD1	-	TGTGCCAGCAGTCGGACAGGGGGGAGTTTGGGCTACACCTTC	CASSRTGGSLGYTF
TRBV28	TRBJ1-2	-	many	TGTGCCAGCAAGGTAGAGACTTATGGCTACACCTTC	CASKVETYGYTF
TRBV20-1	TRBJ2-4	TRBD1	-	TGCAGTGCAGAAGGACAGGGGATAGCCAAAAACATTCAGTACTTC	CSAEGQGIAKNIQYF
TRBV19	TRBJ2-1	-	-	TGTGCCAGTACCCCAAGAGGCGGTAGCTCCTACAATGAGCAGTTCTTC	CASTPRGGSSYNEQFF
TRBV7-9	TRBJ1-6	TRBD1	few	TGTGCCACTGACAGGGGAGTTTCTTCACCCCTCCACTTT	CATDRGVSSPLHF
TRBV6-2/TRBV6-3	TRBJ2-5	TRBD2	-	TGTGCCAGCAGTTACCCCCGGGGTAGCGGGTCAAACGGAGAGACCCAGTACTTC	CASSYPRGSGSNGETQYF
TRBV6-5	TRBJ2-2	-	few	TGTGCCAGCAGTTACTCGAGGGGGGGTGGCACCGGGGAGCTGTTTTTT	CASSYSRGGGTGELFF
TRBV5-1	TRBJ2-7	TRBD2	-	TGCGCCAGCAGCTTGGAGACGCGGGAGGGCTACGAGCAGTACTTC	CASSLETREGYEQYF
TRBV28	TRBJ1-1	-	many	TGTGCCAGCAGTTTATTTTACAGGGACGAGGTTTACACTGAAGCTTTCTTT	CASSLFYRDEVYTEAFF
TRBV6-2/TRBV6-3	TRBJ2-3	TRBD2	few	TGTGCCAGCAGTTACCTAGCGGGAACCGGATGGGGTACGCAGTATTTT	CASSYLAGTGWGTQYF
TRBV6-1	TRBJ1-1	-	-	TGTGCCAGCACGGTCGGGACGAACACTGAAGCTTTCTTT	CASTVGTNTEAFF
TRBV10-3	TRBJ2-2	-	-	TGTGCCATCAGTGAGTCCCCAAGCGACCGTGGGGAGCTGTTTTTT	CAISESPSDRGELFF
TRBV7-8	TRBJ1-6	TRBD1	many	TGTGCCAGCAGCTTAGGACAGGGATATTCACCCCTCCACTTT	CASSLGQGYSPLHF
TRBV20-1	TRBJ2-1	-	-	TGCAGTGCCCCCAAAGGGCTAGCGAACGACAATGAGCAGTTCTTC	CSAPKGLANDNEQFF
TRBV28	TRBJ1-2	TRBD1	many	TGTGCCAGCAGGAAAACAGGGGGCTATGGCTACACCTTC	CASRKTGGYGYTF
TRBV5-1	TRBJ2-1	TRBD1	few	TGCGCCAGCAGCTTGGGACAGGGGCGGGCGTGGGATGAGCAGTTCTTC	CASSLGQGRAWDEQFF
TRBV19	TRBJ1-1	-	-	TGTGCCAGTAGAGGTTGGGAGGGCACTGAAGCTTTCTTT	CASRGWEGTEAFF
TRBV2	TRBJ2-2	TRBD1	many	TGTGCCAGCAGTGCGGACAGGGGCACCGGGGAGCTGTTTTTT	CASSADRGTGELFF
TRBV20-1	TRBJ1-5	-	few	TGCAGTGCTAGCCCCGGAGGGGGGGACAATCAGCCCCAGCATTTT	CSASPGGGDNQPQHF
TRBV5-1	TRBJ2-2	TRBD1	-	TGCGCCAGCAGCTTAAGTACAGGGGGCACCGGGGAGCTGTTTTTT	CASSLSTGGTGELFF
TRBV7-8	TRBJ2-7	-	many	TGTGCCAGCAGCCCCCCCGACCGTACCTACGAGCAGTACTTC	CASSPPDRTYEQYF
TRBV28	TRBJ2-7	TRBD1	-	TGCGCCAGCAGTCCCGGACAGGGGGCCCTAGCGGTTCCCAGGGAGCAGTACTTC	CASSPGQGALAVPREQYF
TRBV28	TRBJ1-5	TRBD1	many	TGTGCCAGCAGTTTGGCGGGACAGGGTGTTTATCAGCCCCAGCATTTT	CASSLAGQGVYQPQHF
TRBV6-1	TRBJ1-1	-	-	TGTGCCCTATGGGAGAACACTGAAGCTTTCTTT	CALWENTEAFF
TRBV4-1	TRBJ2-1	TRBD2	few	TGCGCCAGCAGCCCCGATGGCCACCCGGGACTAGTAACTGAGCAGTTCTTC	CASSPDGHPGLVTEQFF
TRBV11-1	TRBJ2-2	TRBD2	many	TGTGCCAGCAGCTTAGCCAGCGGGAGGAGGACCGGGGAGCTGTTTTTT	CASSLASGRRTGELFF